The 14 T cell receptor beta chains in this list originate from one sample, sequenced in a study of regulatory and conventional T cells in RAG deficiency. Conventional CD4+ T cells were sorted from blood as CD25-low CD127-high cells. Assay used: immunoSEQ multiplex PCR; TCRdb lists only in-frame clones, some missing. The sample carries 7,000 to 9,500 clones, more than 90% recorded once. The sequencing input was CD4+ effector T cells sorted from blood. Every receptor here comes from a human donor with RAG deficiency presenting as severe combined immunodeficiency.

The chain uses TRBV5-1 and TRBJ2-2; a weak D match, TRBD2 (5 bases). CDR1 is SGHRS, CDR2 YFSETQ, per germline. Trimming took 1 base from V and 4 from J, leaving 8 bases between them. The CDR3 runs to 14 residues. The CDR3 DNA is TGCGCCAGCAGCTTGTGGGCGGGCACCGGGGAGCTGTTTTTT. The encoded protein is CASSLWAGTGELFF. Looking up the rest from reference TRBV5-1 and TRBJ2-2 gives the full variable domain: KAGVTQTPRYLIKTRGQQVTLSCSPISGHRSVSWYQQTPGQGLQFLFEYFSETQRNKGNFPGRFSGRQFSNSRSEMNVSTLELGDSALYLCASSLWAGTGELFFGEGSRLTVL.

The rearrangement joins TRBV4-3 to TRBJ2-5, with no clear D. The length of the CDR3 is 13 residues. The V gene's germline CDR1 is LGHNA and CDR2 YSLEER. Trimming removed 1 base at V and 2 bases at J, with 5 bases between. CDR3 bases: TGCGCCAGCAGCCAAGGACAACAAGAGACCCAGTACTTC. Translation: CASSQGQQETQYF.

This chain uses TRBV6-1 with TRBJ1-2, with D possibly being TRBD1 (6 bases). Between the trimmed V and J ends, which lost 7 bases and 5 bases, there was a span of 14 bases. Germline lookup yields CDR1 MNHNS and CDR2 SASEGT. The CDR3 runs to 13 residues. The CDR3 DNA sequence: TGTGCCAGCAAGGCCGGGACACTGTATGGCTACACCTTC. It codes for CASKAGTLYGYTF.

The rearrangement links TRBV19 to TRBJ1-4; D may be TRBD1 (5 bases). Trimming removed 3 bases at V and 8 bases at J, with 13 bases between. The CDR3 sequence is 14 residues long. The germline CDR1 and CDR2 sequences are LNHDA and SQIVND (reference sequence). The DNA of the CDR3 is TGTGCCAGTAGTATGGTCAGGGATTCCGAAAAACTGTTTTTT. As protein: CASSMVRDSEKLFF.

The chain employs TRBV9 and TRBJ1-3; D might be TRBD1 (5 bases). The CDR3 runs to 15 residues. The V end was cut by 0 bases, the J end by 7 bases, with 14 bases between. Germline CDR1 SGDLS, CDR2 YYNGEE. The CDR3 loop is CASSVVDTGANTIYF. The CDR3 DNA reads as TGTGCCAGCAGCGTAGTAGACACAGGCGCGAACACCATATATTTT.

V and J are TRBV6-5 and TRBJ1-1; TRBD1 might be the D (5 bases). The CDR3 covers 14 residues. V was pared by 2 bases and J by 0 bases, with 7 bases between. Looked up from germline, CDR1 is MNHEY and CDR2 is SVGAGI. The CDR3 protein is CASSYQGMNTEAFF. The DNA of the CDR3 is TGTGCCAGCAGTTACCAGGGAATGAACACTGAAGCTTTCTTT.

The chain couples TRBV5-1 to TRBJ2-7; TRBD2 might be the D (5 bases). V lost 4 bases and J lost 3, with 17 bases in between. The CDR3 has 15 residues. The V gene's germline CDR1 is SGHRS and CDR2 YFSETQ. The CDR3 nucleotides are TGCGCCAGCAGCCCCCCTCGGGATCTTCGCTACGAGCAGTACTTC. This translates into CASSPPRDLRYEQYF.

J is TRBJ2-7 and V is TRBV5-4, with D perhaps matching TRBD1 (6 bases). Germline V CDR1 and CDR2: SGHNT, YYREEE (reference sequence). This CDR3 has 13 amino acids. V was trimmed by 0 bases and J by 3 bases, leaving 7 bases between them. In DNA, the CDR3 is TGTGCCAGCAGCTTGGACAGGGTCTACGAGCAGTACTTC. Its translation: CASSLDRVYEQYF.

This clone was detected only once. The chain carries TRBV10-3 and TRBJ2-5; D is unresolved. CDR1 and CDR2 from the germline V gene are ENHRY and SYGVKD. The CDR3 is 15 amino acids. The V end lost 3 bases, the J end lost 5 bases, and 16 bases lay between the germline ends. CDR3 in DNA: TGTGCCATCAGTGATTCGGTTGTTCGACCGGAGACCCAGTACTTC. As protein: CAISDSVVRPETQYF.

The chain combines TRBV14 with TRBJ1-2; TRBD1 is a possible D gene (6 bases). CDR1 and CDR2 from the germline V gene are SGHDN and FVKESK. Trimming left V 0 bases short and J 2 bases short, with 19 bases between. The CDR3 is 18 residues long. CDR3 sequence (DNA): TGTGCCAGCAGCCAAGAAGGGGTCGCGGGGGCTTTCAACTATGGCTACACCTTC. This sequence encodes CASSQEGVAGAFNYGYTF. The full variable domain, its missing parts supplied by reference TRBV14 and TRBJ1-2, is EAGVTQFPSHSVIEKGQTVTLRCDPISGHDNLYWYRRVMGKEIKFLLHFVKESKQDESGMPNNRFLAERTGGTYSTLKVQPAELEDSGVYFCASSQEGVAGAFNYGYTFGSGTRLTVV.

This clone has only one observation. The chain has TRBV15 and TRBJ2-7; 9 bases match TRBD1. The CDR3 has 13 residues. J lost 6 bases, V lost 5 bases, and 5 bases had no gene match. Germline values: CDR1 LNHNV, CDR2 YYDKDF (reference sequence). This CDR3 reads CATSFRTGAEQYF. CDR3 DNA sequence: TGTGCCACCAGCTTTCGGACAGGGGCCGAGCAGTACTTC.

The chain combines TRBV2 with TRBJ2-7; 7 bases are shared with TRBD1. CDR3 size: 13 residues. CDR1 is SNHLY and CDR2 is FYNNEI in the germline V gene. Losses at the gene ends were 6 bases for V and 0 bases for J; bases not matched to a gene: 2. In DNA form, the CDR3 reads TGTGCCAGCAGCGGACAGGCCTCCTACGAGCAGTACTTC. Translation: CASSGQASYEQYF.

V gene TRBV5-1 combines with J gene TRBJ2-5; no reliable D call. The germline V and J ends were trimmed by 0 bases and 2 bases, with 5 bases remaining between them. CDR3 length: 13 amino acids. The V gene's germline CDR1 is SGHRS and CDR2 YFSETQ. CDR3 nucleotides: TGCGCCAGCAGCTTGGGGTGGCAAGAGACCCAGTACTTC. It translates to CASSLGWQETQYF.

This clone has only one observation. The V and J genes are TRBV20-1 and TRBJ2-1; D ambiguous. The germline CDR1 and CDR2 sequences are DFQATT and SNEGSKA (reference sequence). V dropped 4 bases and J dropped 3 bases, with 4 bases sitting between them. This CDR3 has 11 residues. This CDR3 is CSATSYNEQFF. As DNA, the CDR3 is TGCAGTGCTACAAGCTACAATGAGCAGTTCTTC.